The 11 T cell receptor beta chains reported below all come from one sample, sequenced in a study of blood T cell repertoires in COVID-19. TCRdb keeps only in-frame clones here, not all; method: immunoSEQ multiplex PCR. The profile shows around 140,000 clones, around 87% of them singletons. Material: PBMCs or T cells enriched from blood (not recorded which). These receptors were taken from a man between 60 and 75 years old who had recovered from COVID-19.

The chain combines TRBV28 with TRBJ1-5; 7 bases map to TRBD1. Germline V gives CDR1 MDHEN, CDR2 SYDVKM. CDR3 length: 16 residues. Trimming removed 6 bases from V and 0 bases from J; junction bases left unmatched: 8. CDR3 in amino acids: CASSDDRAYSNQPQHF. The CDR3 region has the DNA TGTGCCAGCAGCGATGACAGGGCCTATAGCAATCAGCCCCAGCATTTT.

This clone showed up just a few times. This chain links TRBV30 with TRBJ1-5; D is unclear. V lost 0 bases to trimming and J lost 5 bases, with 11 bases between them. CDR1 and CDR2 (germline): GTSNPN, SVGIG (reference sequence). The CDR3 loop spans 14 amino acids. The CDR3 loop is CAWSVRGGDQPQHF. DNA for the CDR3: TGTGCCTGGAGTGTACGCGGCGGGGATCAGCCCCAGCATTTT.

The CDR3 nucleotides are TGTGCCTGGGGCGGGACAGGGGTCACAGATACGCAGTATTTT. This translates into CAWGGTGVTDTQYF. The chain recombines TRBV30 with TRBJ2-3, with 10 nucleotides matching TRBD1. Germline CDR1 GTSNPN, CDR2 SVGIG (reference sequence). V shed 5 bases, J shed 2 bases, and the junction held 4 bases outside the gene matches. The CDR3 runs 14 residues.

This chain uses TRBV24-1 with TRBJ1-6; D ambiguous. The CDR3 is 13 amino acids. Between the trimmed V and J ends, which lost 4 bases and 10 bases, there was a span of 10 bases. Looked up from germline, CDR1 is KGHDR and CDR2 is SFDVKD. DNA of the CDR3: TGTGCCACCAGTGAGAGCGGAGTCTCACCCCTCCACTTT. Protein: CATSESGVSPLHF.

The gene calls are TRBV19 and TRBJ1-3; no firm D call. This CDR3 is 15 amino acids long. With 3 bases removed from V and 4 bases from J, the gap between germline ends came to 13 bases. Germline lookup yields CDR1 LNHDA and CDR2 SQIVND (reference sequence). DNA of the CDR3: TGTGCCAGTAGTATGGTGACAAGCTACGGAAACACCATATATTTT. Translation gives CASSMVTSYGNTIYF.

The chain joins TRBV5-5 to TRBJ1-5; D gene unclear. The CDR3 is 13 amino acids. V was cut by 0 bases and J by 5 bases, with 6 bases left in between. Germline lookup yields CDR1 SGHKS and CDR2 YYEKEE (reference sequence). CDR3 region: CASSLERDQPQHF. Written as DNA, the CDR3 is TGTGCCAGCAGCTTGGAGAGGGATCAGCCCCAGCATTTT. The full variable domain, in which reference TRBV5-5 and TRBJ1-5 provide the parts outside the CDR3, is DAGVTQSPTHLIKTRGQQVTLRCSPISGHKSVSWYQQVLGQGPQFIFQYYEKEERGRGNFPDRFSARQFPNYSSELNVNALLLGDSALYLCASSLERDQPQHFGDGTRLSIL.

The CDR3 DNA is TGTGCCACCAGCAGAGCAGGGGGTCTAGGGGAAAAACTGTTTTTT. It encodes CATSRAGGLGEKLFF. The V gene is TRBV15, the J gene TRBJ1-4; 7 bases align to TRBD1. The CDR3 consists of 15 residues. In germline, CDR1 is LNHNV, CDR2 YYDKDF (reference sequence). The V segment lost 1 base and the J segment 8 bases; nucleotides outside the gene matches: 7.

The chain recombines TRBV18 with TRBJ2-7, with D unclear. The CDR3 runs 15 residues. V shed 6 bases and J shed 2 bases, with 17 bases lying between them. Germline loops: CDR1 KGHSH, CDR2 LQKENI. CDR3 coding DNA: TGTGCCAGCTCTTCCGGGTCTACCGTTACCTACGAGCAGTACTTC. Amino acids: CASSSGSTVTYEQYF.

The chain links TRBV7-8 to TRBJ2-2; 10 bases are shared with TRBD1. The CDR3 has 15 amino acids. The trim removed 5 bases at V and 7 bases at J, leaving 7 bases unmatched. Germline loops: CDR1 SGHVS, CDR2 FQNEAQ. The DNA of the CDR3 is TGTGCCAGCAGCCGACAGGGGGCGAAGGTCGGGGAGCTGTTTTTT. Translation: CASSRQGAKVGELFF.

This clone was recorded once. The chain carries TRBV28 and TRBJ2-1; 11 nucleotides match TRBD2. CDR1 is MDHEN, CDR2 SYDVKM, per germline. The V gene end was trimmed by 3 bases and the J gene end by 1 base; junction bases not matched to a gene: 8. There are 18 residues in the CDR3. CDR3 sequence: CASSFRLAGGPSYNEQFF. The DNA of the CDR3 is TGTGCCAGCAGTTTTCGTCTAGCGGGAGGTCCGTCCTACAATGAGCAGTTCTTC. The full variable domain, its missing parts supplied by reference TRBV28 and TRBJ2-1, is DVKVTQSSRYLVKRTGEKVFLECVQDMDHENMFWYRQDPGLGLRLIYFSYDVKMKEKGDIPEGYSVSREKKERFSLILESASTNQTSMYLCASSFRLAGGPSYNEQFFGPGTRLTVL.

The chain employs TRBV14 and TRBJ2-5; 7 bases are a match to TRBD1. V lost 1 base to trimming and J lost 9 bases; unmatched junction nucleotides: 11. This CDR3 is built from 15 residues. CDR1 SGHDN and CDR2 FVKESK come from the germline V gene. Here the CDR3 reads CASSQVRTGLGAQYF. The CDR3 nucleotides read TGTGCCAGCAGCCAAGTGAGGACAGGCCTTGGGGCCCAGTACTTC.